These 32 T cell receptor beta chains share one sample of origin, sequenced in a study of OX40 agonist ivuxolimab in advanced cancers. Sequenced by immunoSEQ multiplex PCR; TCRdb stores in-frame clones only, minus some. The sample has 50,000 or so clones, 81% seen once. Here the sequenced sample was CD4+ or CD8+ T cells sorted from blood, taken in a trial of the OX40 agonist ivuxolimab. These receptor sequences come from an adult with an advanced solid tumor such as melanoma, head and neck, liver or kidney cancer.

The rearrangement uses TRBV5-1 and TRBJ2-3; TRBD2 aligns across 14 bases. The V segment lost 6 bases and the J segment 0 bases; nucleotides outside the gene matches: 12. Germline assignment: CDR1 SGHRS and CDR2 YFSETQ. The CDR3 is made up of 19 amino acids. The CDR3 sequence is CASKTPGLAGETSTDTQYF. CDR3 sequence (DNA): TGCGCCAGCAAGACTCCGGGACTAGCGGGGGAGACTAGCACAGATACGCAGTATTTT. The full variable domain, with the rest looked up from reference TRBV5-1 and TRBJ2-3, is KAGVTQTPRYLIKTRGQQVTLSCSPISGHRSVSWYQQTPGQGLQFLFEYFSETQRNKGNFPGRFSGRQFSNSRSEMNVSTLELGDSALYLCASKTPGLAGETSTDTQYFGPGTRLTVL.

This sequence joins TRBV5-6 and TRBJ2-7; 10 nucleotides align to TRBD1. This CDR3 has 15 amino acids. From germline, CDR1 is SGHDT and CDR2 YYEEEE. The J segment lost 2 bases and the V segment lost 2 bases, leaving 4 bases of the junction unmatched. The DNA of the CDR3 is TGTGCCAGCAGCTTTTTGGGACAGGGGACCTACGAGCAGTACTTC. Translating it yields CASSFLGQGTYEQYF.

This clone has only one observation. This chain uses TRBV6-1 with TRBJ2-1, with D perhaps assigned TRBD1 or TRBD2 (5 bases each). The CDR3 runs 11 residues. With 8 bases removed from V and 6 bases from J, the gap between germline ends came to 8 bases. CDR1 is MNHNS, CDR2 SASEGT, per germline. In DNA, the CDR3 is TGTGCCAGCGAGGGGCCCAATGAGCAGTTCTTC. Protein product: CASEGPNEQFF.

V and J are TRBV2 and TRBJ1-2; the D gene is possibly TRBD1 (5 bases). From germline, CDR1 is SNHLY and CDR2 FYNNEI. The CDR3 is made up of 15 amino acids. The V end lost 1 base, the J end lost 4 bases, and 13 bases lay between the germline ends. CDR3 residues: CASSEVARASYGYTF. CDR3 nucleotide sequence: TGTGCCAGCAGTGAAGTCGCCAGGGCGAGCTATGGCTACACCTTC. The full variable domain, rest sourced from reference TRBV2 and TRBJ1-2, is EPEVTQTPSHQVTQMGQEVILRCVPISNHLYFYWYRQILGQKVEFLVSFYNNEISEKSEIFDDQFSVERPDGSNFTLKIRSTKLEDSAMYFCASSEVARASYGYTFGSGTRLTVV.

This chain joins TRBV12-5 and TRBJ1-5; no firm D call. Per germline, CDR1 LGHNT and CDR2 FRNRAP. V was cut by 6 bases and J by 7 bases, with 13 bases left in between. This CDR3 is 13 amino acids long. The CDR3, as DNA: TGTGCTAGTGGACCAGAAACCGGCCAGCCCCAGCATTTT. This sequence encodes CASGPETGQPQHF.

This chain joins TRBV5-1 and TRBJ2-3; D gene uncertain. The CDR3 consists of 15 residues. The V and J ends lost 0 bases and 0 bases respectively, with 8 bases between them. CDR1 and CDR2 (germline): SGHRS, YFSETQ. The CDR3 protein is CASSLDRPSTDTQYF. The CDR3 bases are TGCGCCAGCAGCTTGGATAGGCCTAGCACAGATACGCAGTATTTT.

The rearrangement joins TRBV28 to TRBJ1-2; the match to TRBD1 covers 8 bases. The J segment lost 3 bases and the V segment lost 4 bases, leaving 4 bases of the junction unmatched. The CDR3 consists of 14 residues. CDR1 is MDHEN and CDR2 is SYDVKM in the germline V gene. The chain's CDR3 is CASSYRDRHYGYTF. The CDR3 region has the DNA TGTGCCAGCAGTTACCGGGACAGGCACTATGGCTACACCTTC.

The chain couples TRBV5-1 to TRBJ2-2; D is unresolved. The CDR3 has 15 residues. CDR1 is SGHRS and CDR2 is YFSETQ in the germline V gene. V lost 0 bases to trimming and J lost 4 bases, with 10 bases between them. Here the CDR3 reads CASSLVQAGTGELFF. The CDR3 DNA reads as TGCGCCAGCAGCTTGGTACAAGCTGGCACCGGGGAGCTGTTTTTT.

The rearrangement uses TRBV7-2 and TRBJ1-4; D ambiguous. V was cut by 1 base and J by 6 bases, with 9 bases left in between. This CDR3 has 14 residues. Per germline, CDR1 SGHTA and CDR2 FQGNSA. CDR3 protein: CASSLEGFHEKLFF. CDR3 DNA: TGTGCCAGCAGCTTAGAAGGGTTTCATGAAAAACTGTTTTTT.

This clone was seen just once. The J gene is TRBJ1-1, the V gene TRBV6-7; D remains unclear. TRBV6-7 is flagged as an ORF with uncertain function. Trimming took 0 bases from V and 4 from J, leaving 15 bases between them. The CDR3 is 16 residues long. CDR3 DNA: TGTGCCAGCAGTTACTCGAGCCGGACGGCCATCACTGAAGCTTTCTTT. Its translation: CASSYSSRTAITEAFF.

This clone was recorded many times. This sequence joins TRBV19 and TRBJ1-1; D not resolved. V was clipped by 6 bases and J by 2 bases, with 16 bases between them. This CDR3 contains 15 residues. The germline V gene has CDR1 LNHDA and CDR2 SQIVND (reference sequence). CDR3 nucleotide sequence: TGTGCCAGTAGGAAGCCTGGACGGCTTAACACTGAAGCTTTCTTT. This codes for CASRKPGRLNTEAFF. The whole variable domain, filled in from reference TRBV19 and TRBJ1-1, reads DGGITQSPKYLFRKEGQNVTLSCEQNLNHDAMYWYRQDPGQGLRLIYYSQIVNDFQKGDIAEGYSVSREKKESFPLTVTSAQKNPTAFYLCASRKPGRLNTEAFFGQGTRLTVV.

The chain has TRBV7-8 and TRBJ1-5, with no clear D. This CDR3 is built from 14 residues. Germline CDR1 reads SGHVS; CDR2 reads FQNEAQ. Trimming took off 5 bases at V and 6 bases at J, with 14 bases between the two ends. CDR3 protein: CASSDLGSGQPQHF. The CDR3 DNA reads TGTGCCAGCAGCGACCTGGGGTCCGGTCAGCCCCAGCATTTT.

The J gene is TRBJ1-4, the V gene TRBV4-2, with TRBD1 as a possible D gene (5 bases). Trimming shortened V by 1 base and J by 2 bases, and 23 bases separated the two germline ends. Germline values: CDR1 LGHNA, CDR2 YNFKEQ. The CDR3 covers 20 residues. CDR3 sequence reads: CASSQGDSTGRLATNEKLFF. The CDR3 DNA sequence: TGTGCCAGCAGCCAAGGCGACTCAACAGGTAGACTCGCTACTAATGAAAAACTGTTTTTT.

The chain has TRBV18 and TRBJ2-5, with D possibly being TRBD1 (6 bases). The CDR3 is made up of 15 amino acids. Per germline, CDR1 KGHSH and CDR2 LQKENI. The germline V and J ends were trimmed by 1 base and 4 bases, with 13 bases remaining between them. The CDR3 sequence: CASSPRPGAGETQYF. As DNA, the CDR3 is TGTGCCAGCTCACCACGTCCAGGGGCGGGAGAGACCCAGTACTTC. The whole variable domain, filled in from reference TRBV18 and TRBJ2-5, reads NAGVMQNPRHLVRRRGQEARLRCSPMKGHSHVYWYRQLPEEGLKFMVYLQKENIIDESGMPKERFSAEFPKEGPSILRIQQVVRGDSAAYFCASSPRPGAGETQYFGPGTRLLVL.

The chain has TRBV4-2 and TRBJ2-5, with 15 bases identical to TRBD2. The V gene's germline CDR1 is LGHNA and CDR2 YNFKEQ. V shed 0 bases and J 6 bases; nucleotides not matched to a gene: 5. This CDR3 has 17 residues. CDR3 nucleotides: TGTGCCAGCAGCCAAGACGGACTAGCGGGGGGGCAGCAGACCCAGTACTTC. Amino acid sequence: CASSQDGLAGGQQTQYF.

The CDR3, as DNA: TGTGCCAGCAGCTTGACTAGCGGCCGCACAGATACGCAGTATTTT. Translated: CASSLTSGRTDTQYF. The chain uses TRBV5-4 and TRBJ2-3, with 8 bases that match TRBD2. CDR3 size: 15 residues. Looked up from germline, CDR1 is SGHNT and CDR2 is YYREEE (reference sequence). J lost 1 base, V lost 1 base, and 2 bases had no gene match.

The J gene is TRBJ1-2, the V gene TRBV4-1; D remains unclear. Trimming removed 6 bases from V and 4 bases from J, with 12 bases in between. In germline, CDR1 is MGHRA, CDR2 YSYEKL. The CDR3 covers 13 residues. The CDR3, as DNA: TGCGCCAGCAGTGATCGGGCAGCCTATGGCTACACCTTC. Its protein product is CASSDRAAYGYTF.

The chain links TRBV7-7 to TRBJ2-7; D uncertain. CDR1 is SSHAT, CDR2 FNYEAQ, per germline (reference sequence). This CDR3 spans 16 amino acids. V lost 1 base to trimming and J lost 5 bases, with 18 bases between them. In nucleotides, the CDR3 is TGTGCCAGCAGCTTAGAGGGATGGGGAAGTGGCGACGAGCAGTACTTC. Translating it yields CASSLEGWGSGDEQYF. The full variable domain, its missing parts supplied by reference TRBV7-7 and TRBJ2-7, is GAGVSQSPRYKVTKRGQDVTLRCDPISSHATLYWYQQALGQGPEFLTYFNYEAQPDKSGLPSDRFSAERPEGSISTLTIQRTEQRDSAMYRCASSLEGWGSGDEQYFGPGTRLTVT.

This clone occurred once. V is TRBV10-3 and J is TRBJ2-3, with 8 bases lining up with TRBD2. Unmatched junction bases numbered 4, after V lost 7 bases and J lost 1 base. The CDR3 contains 14 residues. Germline lookup yields CDR1 ENHRY and CDR2 SYGVKD. This chain's CDR3 is CAIKRGGGTDTQYF. CDR3 bases: TGTGCCATCAAACGGGGGGGCGGCACAGATACGCAGTATTTT.

The CDR3 region is CASSEWTGDEQYF. In DNA, the CDR3 is TGTGCCAGCAGTGAATGGACAGGGGACGAGCAGTACTTC. The rearrangement joins TRBV6-4 to TRBJ2-7, with 9 bases matching TRBD1. CDR3 size: 13 residues. The ends lost 3 bases at V and 5 bases at J; junction bases unmatched: 2. Germline CDR1 and CDR2: MRHNA and SNTAGT.

This chain joins TRBV5-1 and TRBJ1-1; D unresolved. This CDR3 has 13 residues. V was cut by 2 bases and J by 1 base, with 6 bases left in between. Germline CDR1 SGHRS, CDR2 YFSETQ. Here the CDR3 reads CASSFETNTEAFF. CDR3 DNA sequence: TGCGCCAGCAGCTTTGAGACGAACACTGAAGCTTTCTTT.

In regard to this clone: Germline is not matched at one junction end, which may reflect a read error. The rearrangement links TRBV5-6 to TRBJ2-7, with 9 bases matching TRBD1. Germline values: CDR1 SGHDT, CDR2 YYEEEE. The CDR3 consists of 14 residues. In DNA, the CDR3 is TGTGCCAGCAGCCCCATGGGACAGGGCTACGCGCAGTACTTC. This translates into CASSPMGQGYAQYF. Filled out from reference TRBV5-6 and TRBJ2-7, the complete variable domain reads DAGVTQSPTHLIKTRGQQVTLRCSPKSGHDTVSWYQQALGQGPQFIFQYYEEEERQRGNFPDRFSGHQFPNYSSELNVNALLLGDSALYLCASSPMGQGYAQYFGPGTRLTVT.

This chain joins TRBV4-2 and TRBJ2-1; possible D gene TRBD2, 6 bases. CDR1 is LGHNA, CDR2 YNFKEQ, per germline. The V end lost 0 bases, the J end lost 6 bases, and 15 bases lay between the germline ends. The CDR3 is 16 residues long. The CDR3 loop is CASSQDLATGGNEQFF. Written as DNA, the CDR3 is TGTGCCAGCAGCCAAGACCTAGCGACCGGGGGCAATGAGCAGTTCTTC.

The CDR3 bases are TGTGCCAGCAGCCAAGAGCGGATTACTAGCACAGATACGCAGTATTTT. It yields the protein CASSQERITSTDTQYF. The chain links TRBV14 to TRBJ2-3; D gene uncertain. This CDR3 has 16 amino acids. V gave up 0 bases and J gave up 0 bases, with 10 bases separating them. CDR1 SGHDN and CDR2 FVKESK come from the germline V gene.

This sequence joins TRBV7-2 and TRBJ1-4; possibly TRBD1 for D (5 bases). The CDR3 has 14 amino acids. Trimming pared 3 bases from V and 7 bases from J, leaving 12 bases between. In germline, CDR1 is SGHTA, CDR2 FQGNSA. The CDR3 DNA sequence: TGTGCCAGCAGCTTGCGACCTCAGGGTGAAAAACTGTTTTTT. This encodes CASSLRPQGEKLFF.

This chain connects TRBV5-4 to TRBJ2-7; 9 bases fit TRBD1. The CDR3 contains 16 residues. Germline assignment: CDR1 SGHNT and CDR2 YYREEE (reference sequence). After removal of 0 bases from V and 3 bases from J, the junction contained 7 bases not matched to a gene. This CDR3 reads CASSLGRGTGIYEQYF. CDR3 sequence (DNA): TGTGCCAGCAGCTTGGGCCGGGGGACAGGGATCTACGAGCAGTACTTC. Together with reference TRBV5-4 and TRBJ2-7, the CDR3 gives the full variable domain: ETGVTQSPTHLIKTRGQQVTLRCSSQSGHNTVSWYQQALGQGPQFIFQYYREEENGRGNFPPRFSGLQFPNYSSELNVNALELDDSALYLCASSLGRGTGIYEQYFGPGTRLTVT.

The genes are TRBV19 and TRBJ1-3; tentative D call: TRBD1 (6 bases). Germline CDR1 LNHDA, CDR2 SQIVND (reference sequence). This CDR3 spans 17 amino acids. V gave up 7 bases and J gave up 5 bases, with 24 bases separating them. The CDR3 sequence: CASTPYRDTGYRNTIYF. The CDR3 DNA sequence: TGTGCCAGTACCCCTTACCGGGACACAGGATATAGAAACACCATATATTTT.

The V call is TRBV19, the J call TRBJ2-2; 9 nucleotides agree with TRBD2. The CDR3 contains 17 residues. The V segment lost 3 bases and the J segment 1 base; nucleotides outside the gene matches: 6. Germline V lookup: CDR1 LNHDA, CDR2 SQIVND (reference sequence). The CDR3 nucleotides are TGTGCCAGTAGTATTTCGGCTAGCGGGGTGAACACCGGGGAGCTGTTTTTT. Protein product: CASSISASGVNTGELFF.

This clone was picked up a small number of times. The V gene is TRBV5-5, the J gene TRBJ1-5, with 8 bases that match TRBD1. Trimming took 4 bases from V and 5 from J; bases not matched to a gene: 8. This CDR3 spans 15 amino acids. The germline gives CDR1 SGHKS, CDR2 YYEKEE (reference sequence). The CDR3 loop reads CASSVWTGLDQPQHF. The DNA for the CDR3 is TGTGCCAGCAGCGTATGGACAGGGCTGGATCAGCCCCAGCATTTT.

The J gene is TRBJ1-1, the V gene TRBV5-6; tentative D call: TRBD1 (5 bases). The CDR3 totals 13 residues. Trimming pared 1 base from V and 5 bases from J, leaving 9 bases between. Germline CDR1 and CDR2: SGHDT and YYEEEE. CDR3 coding DNA: TGTGCCAGCAGCTTGAACAGGATGACTGAAGCTTTCTTT. Protein product: CASSLNRMTEAFF.

This chain connects TRBV4-1 to TRBJ1-1; no clear D. The CDR3 runs 14 residues. V was clipped by 4 bases and J by 7 bases, with 16 bases between them. Germline CDR1 reads MGHRA; CDR2 reads YSYEKL. Written as DNA, the CDR3 is TGCGCCAGCAGCCCTACTTCAGGTTTCAGTGAAGCTTTCTTT. Protein sequence: CASSPTSGFSEAFF.

The chain combines TRBV5-1 with TRBJ2-1; 11 nucleotides match TRBD2. Germline loops: CDR1 SGHRS, CDR2 YFSETQ. There are 17 residues in the CDR3. V was pared by 4 bases and J by 8 bases, with 14 bases of the junction left unmatched. The CDR3 DNA is TGCGCCAGCAGCCGCTCCCTAACTAGCGGGGGCCCCGATGAGCAGTTCTTC. Protein product: CASSRSLTSGGPDEQFF.